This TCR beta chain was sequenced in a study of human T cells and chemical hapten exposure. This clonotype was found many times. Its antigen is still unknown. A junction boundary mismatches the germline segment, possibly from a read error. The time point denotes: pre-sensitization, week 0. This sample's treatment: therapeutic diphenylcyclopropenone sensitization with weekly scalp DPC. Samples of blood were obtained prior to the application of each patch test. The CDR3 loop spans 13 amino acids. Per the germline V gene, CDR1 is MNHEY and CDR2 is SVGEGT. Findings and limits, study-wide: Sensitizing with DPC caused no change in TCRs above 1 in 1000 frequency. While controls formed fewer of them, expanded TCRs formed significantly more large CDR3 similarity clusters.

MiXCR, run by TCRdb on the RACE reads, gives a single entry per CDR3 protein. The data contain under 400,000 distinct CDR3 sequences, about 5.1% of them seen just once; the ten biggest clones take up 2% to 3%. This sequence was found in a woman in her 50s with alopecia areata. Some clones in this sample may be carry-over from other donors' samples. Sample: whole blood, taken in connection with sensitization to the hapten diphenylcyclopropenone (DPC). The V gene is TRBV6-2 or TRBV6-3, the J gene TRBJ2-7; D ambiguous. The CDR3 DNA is TGTGCCAGCAGTTATGATTGGTCCGGAGCAAGTAACTTC. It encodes CASSYDWSGASNF.